This T cell receptor (beta chain) was recovered during a study of a mutant IDH1 vaccine in newly diagnosed glioma. Study background: Earlier treatment was radiotherapy, temozolomide, or both, with most getting both. General observations from the study: Top-clonotype changes in peripheral T cells seemed unrelated to pseudoprogression. Vaccine-induced immune responses occurred in 93.3% of patients.

CDR3 length: 16 amino acids. V shed 3 bases and J shed 2 bases, with 16 bases lying between them. CDR1 and CDR2 from the germline V gene are KGHSH and LQKENI. The time point here: week 47, end of study. The vaccine gave 300 ug of a 20-mer mutant IDH1 peptide subcutaneously per dose. Astrocytomas that were new, WHO grade 3 or 4, IDH1-mutant and ATRX-lost were present in the donors. In regard to this clone: Antigen specificity is unknown.

The method was immunoSEQ multiplex PCR; TCRdb's version includes in-frame clones alone and lacks a portion of them. The profile shows fewer than 55,000 clones, 65% of them singletons. The clonotype originates from a man aged 35-49 years with glioma. Some clones in this sample may be carry-over from other donors' samples. The specimen comprised peripheral blood mononuclear cells (PBMCs), sampled from a glioma patient whose treatment included an IDH1 peptide vaccine. V and J are TRBV18 and TRBJ2-5; D might be TRBD1 or TRBD2, each matching 5 bases. The CDR3 reads CASSPGIGDDQETQYF. As DNA, the CDR3 is TGTGCCAGCTCACCGGGAATCGGGGACGATCAAGAGACCCAGTACTTC.